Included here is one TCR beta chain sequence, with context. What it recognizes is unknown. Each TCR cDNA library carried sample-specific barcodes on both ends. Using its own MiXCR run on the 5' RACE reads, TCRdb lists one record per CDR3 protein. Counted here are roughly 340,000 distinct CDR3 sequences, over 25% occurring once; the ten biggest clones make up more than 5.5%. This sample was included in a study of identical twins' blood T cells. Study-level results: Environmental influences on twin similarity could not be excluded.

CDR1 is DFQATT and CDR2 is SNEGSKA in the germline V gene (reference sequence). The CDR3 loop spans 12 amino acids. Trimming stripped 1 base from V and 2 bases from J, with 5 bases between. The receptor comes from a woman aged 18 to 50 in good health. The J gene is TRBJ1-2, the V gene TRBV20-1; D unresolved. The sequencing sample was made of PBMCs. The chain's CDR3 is CSARVLNYGYTF. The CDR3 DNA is TGCAGTGCTAGAGTCTTGAACTATGGCTACACCTTC.